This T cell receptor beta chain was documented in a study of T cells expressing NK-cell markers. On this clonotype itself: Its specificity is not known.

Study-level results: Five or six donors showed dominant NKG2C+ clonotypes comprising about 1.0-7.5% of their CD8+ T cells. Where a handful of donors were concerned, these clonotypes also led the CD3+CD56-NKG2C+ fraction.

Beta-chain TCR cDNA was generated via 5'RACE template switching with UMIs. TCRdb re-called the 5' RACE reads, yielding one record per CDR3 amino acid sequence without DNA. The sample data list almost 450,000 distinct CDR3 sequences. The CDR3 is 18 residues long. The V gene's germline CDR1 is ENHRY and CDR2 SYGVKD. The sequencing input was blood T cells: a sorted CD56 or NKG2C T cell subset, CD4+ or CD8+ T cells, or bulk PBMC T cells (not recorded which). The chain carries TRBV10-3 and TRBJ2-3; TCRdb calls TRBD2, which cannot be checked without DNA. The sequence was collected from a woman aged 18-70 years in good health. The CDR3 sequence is CAISGYGTSGRSTDTQYF.